The rows below give T cell receptor beta chains drawn from one sample of a study of shared clonotypes between healthy human individuals. The repertoire was sequenced with immunoSEQ multiplex PCR; TCRdb's copy has only in-frame clones and lacks some. Of around 2.5 million clones in the sample, 93% are singletons; the top ten hold about 0.38%. Material: naive CD4+ T cells from PBMCs. Receptors were obtained from a man younger than 35 in good health. Some clones in this sample may be carry-over from other donors' samples. CDR3s include the opening cysteine and the closing phenylalanine or tryptophan. The D gene is left open where the match is weak. The size field is filled for only some rows; it gives once, few, many or a size class.

D gene: NA; V gene: TRBV28; clone size: NA; J gene: TRBJ1-2; CDR3 protein: CASSLKSLRGYTF; CDR3 DNA: TGTGCCAGCAGTTTAAAATCGTTGCGGGGCTACACCTTC
D gene: TRBD1; V gene: TRBV5-1; clone size: NA; J gene: TRBJ1-2; CDR3 protein: CASSLGLGTGGYGYTF; CDR3 DNA: TGCGCCAGCAGCTTGGGGCTCGGGACAGGGGGATATGGCTACACCTTC
D gene: TRBD1; V gene: TRBV27; clone size: NA; J gene: TRBJ2-7; CDR3 protein: CASSRSRDRGSYEQYF; CDR3 DNA: TGTGCCAGCAGCCGATCCCGGGACAGGGGCTCCTACGAGCAGTACTTC
D gene: TRBD1; V gene: TRBV18; clone size: NA; J gene: TRBJ1-5; CDR3 protein: CASSHGQGTSGQPQHF; CDR3 DNA: TGTGCCAGCTCACACGGACAGGGGACGTCGGGGCAGCCCCAGCATTTT
D gene: NA; V gene: TRBV5-1; clone size: NA; J gene: TRBJ2-7; CDR3 protein: CASSLGAPGTYEQYF; CDR3 DNA: TGCGCCAGCAGCTTGGGCGCGCCCGGGACCTACGAGCAGTACTTC
D gene: NA; V gene: TRBV15; clone size: NA; J gene: TRBJ1-2; CDR3 protein: CATSVDRIGYTF; CDR3 DNA: TGTGCCACCAGCGTCGACAGGATTGGCTACACCTTC
D gene: NA; V gene: TRBV28; clone size: NA; J gene: TRBJ1-3; CDR3 protein: CASSLPQGGNTIYF; CDR3 DNA: TGTGCCAGCAGTTTACCCCAGGGCGGGAACACCATATATTTT
D gene: TRBD2; V gene: TRBV2; clone size: NA; J gene: TRBJ2-7; CDR3 protein: CASSVASGRYEQYF; CDR3 DNA: TGTGCCAGCAGTGTGGCTAGCGGGAGATACGAGCAGTACTTC
D gene: TRBD1; V gene: TRBV5-1; clone size: NA; J gene: TRBJ1-4; CDR3 protein: CASSSTGSNEKLFF; CDR3 DNA: TGCGCCAGCAGCTCGACAGGGTCTAATGAAAAACTGTTTTTT
D gene: TRBD1; V gene: TRBV27; clone size: NA; J gene: TRBJ2-5; CDR3 protein: CASSRTGSTQETQYF; CDR3 DNA: TGTGCCAGCAGCCGGACAGGCTCGACCCAAGAGACCCAGTACTTC
D gene: NA; V gene: TRBV28; clone size: NA; J gene: TRBJ2-7; CDR3 protein: CASSFHALGRNEQYF; CDR3 DNA: TGTGCCAGCAGTTTTCACGCCCTGGGGAGAAACGAGCAGTACTTC
D gene: NA; V gene: TRBV28; clone size: NA; J gene: TRBJ1-1; CDR3 protein: CASQLGGAVAEAFF; CDR3 DNA: TGTGCCAGCCAATTGGGAGGGGCGGTCGCTGAAGCTTTCTTT
D gene: TRBD1; V gene: TRBV7-9; clone size: NA; J gene: TRBJ1-5; CDR3 protein: CASSVGTADQPQHF; CDR3 DNA: TGTGCCAGCAGCGTCGGGACAGCCGATCAGCCCCAGCATTTT
D gene: TRBD2; V gene: TRBV10-2; clone size: NA; J gene: TRBJ2-7; CDR3 protein: CASSEGRLAHYEQYF; CDR3 DNA: TGCGCCAGCAGTGAGGGACGACTAGCGCACTACGAGCAGTACTTC
D gene: TRBD1; V gene: TRBV15; clone size: NA; J gene: TRBJ1-2; CDR3 protein: CATSTDRGSYGYTF; CDR3 DNA: TGTGCCACCAGCACAGACAGGGGGAGCTATGGCTACACCTTC
D gene: TRBD1; V gene: TRBV7-9; clone size: NA; J gene: TRBJ1-1; CDR3 protein: CASRVDRGDTEAFF; CDR3 DNA: TGTGCCAGCAGGGTTGACAGGGGGGACACTGAAGCTTTCTTT
D gene: TRBD1; V gene: TRBV7-3; clone size: NA; J gene: TRBJ2-1; CDR3 protein: CASSLRPGGQSYNEQFF; CDR3 DNA: TGTGCCAGCAGCTTGAGACCAGGGGGACAATCCTACAATGAGCAGTTCTTC
D gene: NA; V gene: TRBV10-1; clone size: once; J gene: TRBJ1-2; CDR3 protein: CASSESPRGYGYTF; CDR3 DNA: TGCGCCAGCAGTGAGTCCCCACGAGGGTATGGCTACACCTTC
D gene: TRBD1; V gene: TRBV9; clone size: NA; J gene: TRBJ1-1; CDR3 protein: CASTTTGASTEAFF; CDR3 DNA: TGTGCCAGCACCACCACAGGGGCATCCACTGAAGCTTTCTTT
D gene: NA; V gene: TRBV4-3; clone size: NA; J gene: TRBJ2-7; CDR3 protein: CASSQVVLHYEQYF; CDR3 DNA: TGCGCCAGCAGCCAAGTTGTCCTTCACTACGAGCAGTACTTC
D gene: NA; V gene: TRBV13; clone size: few; J gene: TRBJ2-5; CDR3 protein: CASSLKETQYF; CDR3 DNA: TGTGCCAGCAGCTTAAAAGAGACCCAGTACTTC
D gene: TRBD2; V gene: TRBV28; clone size: once; J gene: TRBJ2-7; CDR3 protein: CASSLAGGPYEQYF; CDR3 DNA: TGTGCCAGCAGTTTAGCGGGAGGGCCTTACGAGCAGTACTTC
D gene: NA; V gene: TRBV6-5; clone size: once; J gene: TRBJ1-2; CDR3 protein: CASRSTANYGYTF; CDR3 DNA: TGTGCCAGCAGATCGACAGCTAACTATGGCTACACCTTC
D gene: NA; V gene: TRBV10-2; clone size: NA; J gene: TRBJ2-5; CDR3 protein: CASSATPQGQETQYF; CDR3 DNA: TGCGCCAGCAGCGCCACCCCCCAGGGACAAGAGACCCAGTACTTC